What follows are 14 T cell receptor beta chains derived from one specimen sequenced in a study of T and B cells in COVID-19 patients. Each TRB amplification used roughly 220-550 ng of genomic DNA from blood. Multiplex PCR with BIOMED2 TRB-A/B primer pools amplified TRB rearrangements. TCRdb redid the calling of the multiplex PCR reads with MiXCR, one entry per CDR3 protein. This repertoire shows 20,000 to 30,000 distinct CDR3 sequences, over 25% found once; its top ten account for 1.5% to 2%. Sequences were obtained from blood. These receptor sequences come from a human donor who had recovered from COVID-19.

The V and J genes are TRBV7-2 and TRBJ2-2; perhaps TRBD1 as D (6 bases). This CDR3 region has 15 residues. Germline-derived CDR1 and CDR2 are SGHTA and FQGNSA. V was clipped by 5 bases and J by 1 base, with 11 bases between them. This CDR3 is CASSRTAKNTGELFF. CDR3 nucleotide sequence: TGTGCCAGCAGCCGGACAGCCAAGAACACCGGGGAGCTGTTTTTT.

This clonotype was picked up a small number of times. This chain joins TRBV27 and TRBJ1-2; a possible D gene is TRBD1 (5 bases). The V gene's germline CDR1 is MNHEY and CDR2 SMNVEV (reference sequence). The ends were cut back, 10 bases at V and 3 bases at J, with 12 bases in the middle. The CDR3 consists of 12 residues. CDR3 nucleotides: TGTGCCACCGGCCGCAGGGACTATGGCTACACCTTC. Residues: CATGRRDYGYTF.

In this sample, this clonotype turned up a few times. The gene calls are TRBV5-6 and TRBJ1-1; D uncertain. Germline assignment: CDR1 SGHDT and CDR2 YYEEEE. Trimming pared 0 bases from V and 3 bases from J, leaving 0 bases between. This CDR3 spans 11 amino acids. The DNA for the CDR3 is TGTGCCAGCAGCTTGGACACTGAAGCTTTCTTT. Protein product: CASSLDTEAFF. Looking up the rest from reference TRBV5-6 and TRBJ1-1 gives the full variable domain: DAGVTQSPTHLIKTRGQQVTLRCSPKSGHDTVSWYQQALGQGPQFIFQYYEEEERQRGNFPDRFSGHQFPNYSSELNVNALLLGDSALYLCASSLDTEAFFGQGTRLTVV.

With regard to this clonotype: One end of the junction does not line up with germline, which may come from a read error. The chain links TRBV4-3 to TRBJ2-7, with 9 bases identical to TRBD2. CDR1 and CDR2 (germline): LGHNA, YSLEER. The CDR3 covers 16 residues. This chain's CDR3 is CASSHGLARLSYEQYF. The CDR3 DNA reads TGTGCCAGCAGCCACGGACTAGCGCGATTATCCTACGAGCAGTACTTC.

The V call is TRBV20-1, the J call TRBJ2-5; 10 bases are a match to TRBD2. After removal of 5 bases from V and 0 bases from J, the junction contained 6 bases not matched to a gene. The germline V gene encodes CDR1 DFQATT and CDR2 SNEGSKA (reference sequence). The CDR3 sequence is 15 residues long. CDR3 coding DNA: TGCAGTGCTCGCTCTAGCGGGAGAGACCAAGAGACCCAGTACTTC. Its protein is CSARSSGRDQETQYF.

The chain employs TRBV18 and TRBJ1-1, with 7 bases that match TRBD1. Germline CDR1 and CDR2: KGHSH and LQKENI. There are 17 residues in the CDR3. The V gene end was trimmed by 3 bases and the J gene end by 5 bases; junction bases not matched to a gene: 15. The DNA for the CDR3 is TGTGCCAGCTCACCCTATACCGGGACAGATAAGGGAACTGAAGCTTTCTTT. Translated: CASSPYTGTDKGTEAFF.

This clonotype has a count of ten or more. The rearrangement uses TRBV6-2 or TRBV6-3 and TRBJ2-5, with 13 bases that match TRBD2. The CDR3 is made up of 16 amino acids. The germline V gene has CDR1 MNHEY and CDR2 SVGEGT. J lost 5 bases, V lost 4 bases, and 7 bases had no gene match. The CDR3 sequence is CASSWTSGRRGETQYF. CDR3 coding DNA: TGTGCCAGCAGTTGGACTAGCGGGAGACGAGGGGAGACCCAGTACTTC.

V usage is TRBV29-1 and J usage is TRBJ2-1; 7 bases are a match to TRBD2. CDR3 length: 16 residues. V shed 2 bases, J shed 2 bases, and the junction held 9 bases outside the gene matches. In germline, CDR1 is SQVTM, CDR2 ANQGSEA. The CDR3 bases are TGCAGCGTTGAATTCGGTACAGCGGGGACCTACAATGAGCAGTTCTTC. Translating gives CSVEFGTAGTYNEQFF.

This clonotype has more than one count but fewer than ten. The J gene is TRBJ1-1, the V gene TRBV5-1; D remains unclear. Germline CDR1 is SGHRS and CDR2 is YFSETQ. The V end was cut by 0 bases, the J end by 4 bases, with 7 bases between. CDR3 length equals 13 residues. This CDR3 reads CASSLGAGTEAFF. The CDR3 DNA is TGCGCCAGCAGCTTGGGGGCTGGCACTGAAGCTTTCTTT.

This chain links TRBV6-5 with TRBJ1-2, with TRBD1 as a possible D gene (5 bases). Per the germline V gene, CDR1 is MNHEY and CDR2 is SVGAGI. Trimming took off 5 bases at V and 6 bases at J, with 19 bases between the two ends. This CDR3 is 15 amino acids long. This chain's CDR3 is CASSDRQGRRDGYTF. The DNA for the CDR3 is TGTGCCAGCAGTGACCGCCAGGGTAGAAGGGATGGCTACACCTTC.

Relative to its sample, this clonotype is medium-sized. The rearrangement uses TRBV29-1 and TRBJ2-3; no reliable D call. Trimming left V 4 bases short and J 2 bases short, with 4 bases between. Germline CDR1 reads SQVTM; CDR2 reads ANQGSEA. The CDR3 loop spans 11 amino acids. The CDR3 spells CSVAYTDTQYF. DNA for the CDR3: TGCAGCGTTGCCTACACAGATACGCAGTATTTT.

The J gene is TRBJ2-1, the V gene TRBV20-1, with 16 positions matching TRBD2. CDR3 length: 16 residues. Trimming removed 5 bases from V and 8 bases from J; junction bases left unmatched: 9. CDR1 DFQATT and CDR2 SNEGSKA come from the germline V gene (reference sequence). The CDR3 reads CSAYTGTSGGVDEQFF. The CDR3 DNA follows: TGCAGTGCTTATACCGGGACTAGCGGGGGGGTCGATGAGCAGTTCTTC.

By share of the sample, this clonotype is medium-sized. The chain links TRBV19 to TRBJ2-2; D unclear. Germline values: CDR1 LNHDA, CDR2 SQIVND (reference sequence). Trimming stripped 3 bases from V and 1 base from J, with 6 bases between. The CDR3 totals 14 residues. CDR3 amino acids: CASSISLNTGELFF. The CDR3 DNA sequence: TGTGCCAGTAGTATTTCCCTGAACACCGGGGAGCTGTTTTTT.

In its sample, this clonotype was seen a few times. The chain has TRBV6-2 or TRBV6-3 and TRBJ2-3; 10 bases map to TRBD2. Germline V CDR1 and CDR2: MNHEY, SVGEGT. The CDR3 sequence is 19 residues long. V trimming: 0 bases; J trimming: 1 base; junction bases outside the gene matches: 10. The CDR3 sequence is CASSYSNGLAGDRTDTQYF. CDR3 bases: TGTGCCAGCAGTTACTCGAATGGTCTAGCGGGAGACCGCACAGATACGCAGTATTTT.